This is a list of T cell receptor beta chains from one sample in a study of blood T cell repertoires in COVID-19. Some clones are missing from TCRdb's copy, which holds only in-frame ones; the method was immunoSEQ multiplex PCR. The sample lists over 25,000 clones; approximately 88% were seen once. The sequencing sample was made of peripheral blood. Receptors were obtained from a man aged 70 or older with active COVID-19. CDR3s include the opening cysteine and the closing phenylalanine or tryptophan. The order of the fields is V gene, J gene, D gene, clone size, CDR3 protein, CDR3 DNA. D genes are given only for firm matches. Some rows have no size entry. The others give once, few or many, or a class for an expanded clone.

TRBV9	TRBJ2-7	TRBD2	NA	CASSGTSGSPSYEQYF	TGTGCCAGCAGCGGGACTAGCGGGAGCCCCTCCTACGAGCAGTACTTC
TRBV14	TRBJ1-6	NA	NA	CASSQETGGSPLHF	TGTGCCAGCAGCCAAGAGACAGGAGGCTCACCCCTCCACTTT
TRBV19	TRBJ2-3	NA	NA	CASSPRGGRGTDTQYF	TGTGCCAGTAGTCCGAGGGGGGGTAGGGGCACAGATACGCAGTATTTT
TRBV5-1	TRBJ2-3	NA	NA	CASNEGAEDTQYF	TGCGCCAGCAACGAAGGGGCAGAAGATACGCAGTATTTT
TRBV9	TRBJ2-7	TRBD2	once	CASSVSGTLTSEQYF	TGTGCCAGCAGCGTTAGCGGGACTTTAACGAGCGAGCAGTACTTC
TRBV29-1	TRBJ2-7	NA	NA	CSVAGGPGAREQYF	TGCAGCGTTGCTGGCGGGCCCGGCGCGCGCGAGCAGTACTTC
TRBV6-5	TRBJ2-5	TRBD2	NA	CASSRGRFKETQYF	TGTGCCAGCAGCCGCGGGAGGTTCAAAGAGACCCAGTACTTC
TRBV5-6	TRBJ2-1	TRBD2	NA	CASSFGLAGGEQFF	TGTGCCAGCAGCTTCGGACTAGCGGGAGGTGAGCAGTTCTTC
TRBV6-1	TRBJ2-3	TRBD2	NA	CASSATSGGVRYTQYF	TGTGCCAGCAGTGCGACTAGCGGGGGCGTTCGATATACGCAGTATTTT
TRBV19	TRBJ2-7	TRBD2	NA	CASSSSLASGRLSVYEQYF	TGTGCCAGTAGCAGCTCTTTGGCTAGCGGGAGGTTATCGGTATACGAGCAGTACTTC
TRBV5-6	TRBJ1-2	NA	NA	CASSLAGSYGYTF	TGTGCCAGCAGCTTGGCAGGGTCTTATGGCTACACCTTC
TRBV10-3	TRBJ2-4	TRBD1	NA	CAINESGQGGNIQYF	TGTGCCATCAATGAGTCTGGACAGGGCGGAAACATTCAGTACTTC
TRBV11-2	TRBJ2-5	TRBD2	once	CASSSRVRSGVPPETQYF	TGTGCCAGCAGCTCTCGAGTCCGTAGCGGGGTGCCCCCAGAGACCCAGTACTTC
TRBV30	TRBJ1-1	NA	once	CAWSEGQYTEAFF	TGTGCCTGGAGTGAAGGACAGTACACTGAAGCTTTCTTT
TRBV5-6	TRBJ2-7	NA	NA	CASTSEGYYEYEQYF	TGTGCCAGCACCTCAGAGGGTTACTACGAATACGAGCAGTACTTC
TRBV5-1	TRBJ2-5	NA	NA	CASSLRRAQETQYF	TGCGCCAGCAGCTTGCGGAGGGCCCAAGAGACCCAGTACTTC
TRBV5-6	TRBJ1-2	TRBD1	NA	CASTPGGLSYGYTF	TGTGCCAGCACCCCAGGGGGATTATCCTATGGCTACACCTTC
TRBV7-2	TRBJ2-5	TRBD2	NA	CASSLGWAGGETQYF	TGTGCCAGCAGCTTAGGTTGGGCGGGAGGAGAGACCCAGTACTTC
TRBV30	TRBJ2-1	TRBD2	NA	CAWRRLAGASNEQFF	TGTGCCTGGAGAAGACTAGCGGGAGCTTCGAATGAGCAGTTCTTC
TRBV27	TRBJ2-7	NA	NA	CASSRAGTYEQYF	TGTGCCAGCAGTAGGGCAGGGACCTACGAGCAGTACTTC
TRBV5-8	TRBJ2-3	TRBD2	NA	CAIGDAAGAKNTQYF	TGTGCCATAGGGGACGCAGCGGGAGCAAAGAATACGCAGTATTTT
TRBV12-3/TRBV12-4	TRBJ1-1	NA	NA	CASNIGKDTEAFF	TGTGCCAGCAACATCGGGAAGGACACTGAAGCTTTCTTT
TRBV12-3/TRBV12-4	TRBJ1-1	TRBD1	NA	CASRRGPGTEAFF	TGTGCCAGCAGAAGGGGGCCAGGAACTGAAGCTTTCTTT
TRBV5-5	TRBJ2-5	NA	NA	CASSYSPTQETQYF	TGTGCCAGCAGCTATAGCCCGACCCAAGAGACCCAGTACTTC
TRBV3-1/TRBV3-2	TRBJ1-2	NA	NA	CASSLRTAGYTF	TGTGCCAGCAGCCTTCGGACAGCCGGCTACACCTTC
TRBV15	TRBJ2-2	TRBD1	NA	CATSRDKPGQGSGELFF	TGTGCCACCAGCAGAGATAAACCGGGACAGGGAAGCGGGGAGCTGTTTTTT
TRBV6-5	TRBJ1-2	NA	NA	CASTRTVGYTF	TGTGCCAGCACCAGGACAGTCGGGTACACCTTC
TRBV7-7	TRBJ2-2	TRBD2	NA	CASSPTSGRTGELFF	TGTGCCAGCAGCCCGACTAGCGGGCGCACCGGGGAGCTGTTTTTT
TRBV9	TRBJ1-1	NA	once	CASSVGGHLAYTEAFF	TGTGCCAGCAGCGTAGGGGGACACCTTGCTTACACTGAAGCTTTCTTT
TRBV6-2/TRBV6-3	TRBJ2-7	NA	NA	CASSRDWIYEQYF	TGTGCCAGCAGCCGTGACTGGATCTACGAGCAGTACTTC
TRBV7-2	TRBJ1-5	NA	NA	CASSSLNQPQHF	TGTGCCAGCAGCTCCCTCAATCAGCCCCAGCATTTT
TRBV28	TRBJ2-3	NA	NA	CASSRGTFTDTQYF	TGTGCCAGCAGTCGTGGGACTTTCACAGATACGCAGTATTTT
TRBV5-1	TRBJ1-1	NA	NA	CASSLTQPQNTEAFF	TGCGCCAGCAGCTTGACACAGCCTCAGAACACTGAAGCTTTCTTT
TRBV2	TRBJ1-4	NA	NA	CASYGKGATNEKLFF	TGTGCCAGCTACGGGAAAGGTGCAACTAATGAAAAACTGTTTTTT
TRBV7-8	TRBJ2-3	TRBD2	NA	CASSSASSGGFTDTQYF	TGTGCCAGCAGCTCCGCGTCTAGCGGGGGCTTCACAGATACGCAGTATTTT
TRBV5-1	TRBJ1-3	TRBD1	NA	CASSEGTGLSGNTIYF	TGCGCCAGCAGCGAAGGGACAGGCCTCTCTGGAAACACCATATATTTT
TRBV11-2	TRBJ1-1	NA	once	CASSFSRDTEAFF	TGTGCCAGCAGCTTTTCCAGGGACACTGAAGCTTTCTTT